The 10 T cell receptor beta chains below all came from one sample that was sequenced in a study of post-analysis software for immune sequencing data. TCR beta cDNA libraries included unique molecular identifiers. TCRdb analysed the PCR reads with MiXCR anew, one entry per CDR3 protein. Of roughly 160,000 distinct CDR3 sequences listed, around 34% were seen once; the top ten hold 25% to 30%. Here the sequenced sample was blood, taken after autologous hematopoietic stem cell transplantation. The receptor set was obtained from a girl aged 5-17 years with multiple sclerosis.

There are a few counts of this clonotype. The V and J genes are TRBV12-3 or TRBV12-4 and TRBJ1-1; the D is unclear. The CDR3 runs to 12 residues. The ends were cut back, 2 bases at V and 8 bases at J, with 9 bases in the middle. The CDR3 is CASSLLGREAFF. The CDR3 bases are TGTGCCAGCAGTTTACTTGGGAGAGAAGCTTTCTTT.

The V call is TRBV6-5, the J call TRBJ1-2, with unresolved D. Trimming shortened V by 5 bases and J by 2 bases, and 12 bases separated the two germline ends. This CDR3 spans 14 amino acids. CDR1 and CDR2 from the germline V gene are MNHEY and SVGAGI. In nucleotides, the CDR3 is TGTGCCAGCAGTCCCCGGGCCGCGAACTATGGCTACACCTTC. It codes for CASSPRAANYGYTF.

This chain joins TRBV9 and TRBJ2-1; D gene unclear. Germline V gives CDR1 SGDLS, CDR2 YYNGEE. Trimming removed 0 bases from V and 0 bases from J, with 13 bases in between. The CDR3 length is 17 residues. CDR3: CASSVGDILSSYNEQFF. In DNA form, the CDR3 reads TGTGCCAGCAGCGTAGGAGACATACTTAGCTCCTACAATGAGCAGTTCTTC.

The chain is built from TRBV5-6 and TRBJ2-7; 7 nucleotides align to TRBD1. Germline CDR1 SGHDT, CDR2 YYEEEE. J gave up 3 bases and V 0 bases, and 6 bases lay outside the gene matches. This CDR3 comprises 15 residues. In DNA form, the CDR3 reads TGTGCCAGCAGCTTGGAATCGGCAGGGGGCTACGAGCAGTACTTC. This gives the protein CASSLESAGGYEQYF. Based on the CDR3 plus reference TRBV5-6 and TRBJ2-7, the full variable domain is DAGVTQSPTHLIKTRGQQVTLRCSPKSGHDTVSWYQQALGQGPQFIFQYYEEEERQRGNFPDRFSGHQFPNYSSELNVNALLLGDSALYLCASSLESAGGYEQYFGPGTRLTVT.

V usage is TRBV7-8 and J usage is TRBJ2-1; the match to TRBD2 covers 12 bases. The CDR3 covers 15 residues. The ends lost 2 bases at V and 7 bases at J; junction bases unmatched: 3. The germline gives CDR1 SGHVS, CDR2 FQNEAQ. The CDR3 sequence: CASSLITSGRNEQFF. CDR3 nucleotide sequence: TGTGCCAGCAGCTTAATAACTAGCGGGAGGAATGAGCAGTTCTTC. The entire variable domain, with the rest obtained from reference TRBV7-8 and TRBJ2-1, is as follows: GAGVSQSPRYKVAKRGQDVALRCDPISGHVSLFWYQQALGQGPEFLTYFQNEAQLDKSGLPSDRFFAERPEGSVSTLKIQRTQQEDSAVYLCASSLITSGRNEQFFGPGTRLTVL.

The chain couples TRBV5-6 to TRBJ2-1, with D hard to call. V lost 2 bases, J lost 5 bases, and 8 bases lay in between. The CDR3 is made up of 13 amino acids. Germline CDR1 and CDR2: SGHDT and YYEEEE. The CDR3 nucleotides are TGTGCCAGCAGCTTACTGAGCGACAATGAGCAGTTCTTC. Amino acids: CASSLLSDNEQFF.

This CDR3 reads CASSQGPDEQFF. For the CDR3, the DNA is TGTGCCAGCAGCCAGGGTCCGGATGAGCAGTTCTTC. The chain joins TRBV28 to TRBJ2-1, with D perhaps matching TRBD1 (5 bases). CDR3 length: 12 amino acids. V shed 6 bases and J shed 8 bases, with 11 bases lying between them. The germline gives CDR1 MDHEN, CDR2 SYDVKM.

This clonotype was counted once. The gene calls are TRBV20-1 and TRBJ1-1; TRBD1 might be the D (6 bases). The germline V gene has CDR1 DFQATT and CDR2 SNEGSKA (reference sequence). V lost 0 bases to trimming and J lost 4 bases, with 18 bases between them. CDR3 length equals 16 residues. The CDR3 DNA is TGCAGTGCTAGAGATGGTGGGGGGGGCGATGGCACTGAAGCTTTCTTT. Translating it yields CSARDGGGGDGTEAFF.

This clonotype was observed a handful of times. The J gene is TRBJ1-1, the V gene TRBV7-9; D is unclear. The CDR3 contains 16 residues. Germline loops: CDR1 SEHNR, CDR2 FQNEAQ (reference sequence). V was pared by 5 bases and J by 4 bases, with 20 bases between. CDR3 coding DNA: TGTGCCAGCAGCCCCGGCTGGGAGGGCTTGAGCACTGAAGCTTTCTTT. This codes for CASSPGWEGLSTEAFF.

The chain joins TRBV6-5 to TRBJ2-1, with D possibly matching TRBD1 (5 bases). This CDR3 is 15 amino acids long. Between the trimmed V and J ends, which lost 6 bases and 3 bases, there was a span of 15 bases. CDR1 and CDR2 from the germline V gene are MNHEY and SVGAGI. CDR3 amino acids: CASSPDRLGYNEQFF. The CDR3 DNA reads as TGTGCCAGCAGCCCCGACAGACTGGGCTACAATGAGCAGTTCTTC.